This T cell receptor beta chain was profiled in a study of shared clonotypes between healthy human individuals. Study-level information: Each donor contributed plates that comprised three CD4 naive, three CD4 memory, two CD8 naive and one CD8 memory.

The study's findings and limits: Naive subsets, compared against memory subsets, generally had larger estimated richness values. Blood was the sole source, and tissue repertoires probably differ.

This clone appeared once. Its antigen is unknown. CDR3 length: 15 amino acids. Germline V gene sequence: CDR1 WNHNN, CDR2 SYGVQD (reference sequence). V lost 10 bases, J lost 0 bases, and 19 bases lay in between. CD45RO-negative, CCR7-positively selected cells formed the naive CD8 fraction, excluding terminally differentiated effector memory CD45RA+ cells. The table came from immunoSEQ multiplex PCR; TCRdb's copy has only in-frame clones and leaves some out. The sample has under 2,000,000 clones, over 85% seen once. This clonotype was sampled from a man between 18 and 35 years old in good health. Sequencing was done on a sample of naive CD8+ T cells sorted from blood. V and J are TRBV10-1 and TRBJ2-7; D uncertain. In DNA form, the CDR3 reads TGCGCCAACGTTTGGACGGAAAAAAACTCCTACGAGCAGTACTTC. Its translation: CANVWTEKNSYEQYF.